The clone carrying this T cell receptor beta chain was seen repeatedly, ten times or more. This CDR3 is 13 amino acids long. V shed 6 bases and J 7 bases; nucleotides not matched to a gene: 5. Germline lookup yields CDR1 WSHSY and CDR2 SAAADI. Each CDR3 protein is one row after TCRdb ran MiXCR on the 5' RACE reads. The sample has just under 650,000 distinct CDR3 sequences, 7% to 7.5% seen once. The sample belongs to a study of identical twins. A further study also used this sample, focusing on yellow fever vaccine responses in identical twins.

V gene TRBV10-2 combines with J gene TRBJ2-1; 8 bases match TRBD2. The receptor was isolated from a woman between 18 and 30 years old in good health. Sequenced input: PBMCs. The CDR3 reads CASRLGLDNEQFF. As DNA, the CDR3 is TGCGCCAGCAGGTTGGGACTAGATAATGAGCAGTTCTTC.